These 19 T cell receptor beta chains were all obtained from the same sample, sequenced in a study of cytomegalovirus exposure and HLA in healthy donors (dated by TCRdb to the late 2010s). The method was the immunoSEQ multiplex PCR assay. A mixture of 60 forward primers for TCR Vbeta segments and 13 reverse primers for TCR Jbeta segments was used in the multiplex PCR. TCRdb retrieved this table from immuneACCESS and kept in-frame rearrangements only. Not all clones are present; in checked studies, unresolved V genes account for under half, and no reason is known for the remainder. A total of around 130,000 clones appear in this sample, around 59% of them only once. Less than 2% of the sample lies in the top ten. The sample taken for sequencing was PBMCs. These receptor sequences come from a male donor in good health and CMV-seronegative.

V gene TRBV18 combines with J gene TRBJ2-3; the D gene is possibly TRBD2 (5 bases). The germline CDR1 and CDR2 sequences are KGHSH and LQKENI. The CDR3 contains 14 residues. V shed 3 bases and J shed 4 bases, with 11 bases lying between them. The CDR3 loop is CASSPWAAADTQYF. The CDR3 DNA reads TGTGCCAGCTCACCCTGGGCAGCGGCAGATACGCAGTATTTT. The variable domain in full, with the rest retrieved from reference TRBV18 and TRBJ2-3, is NAGVMQNPRHLVRRRGQEARLRCSPMKGHSHVYWYRQLPEEGLKFMVYLQKENIIDESGMPKERFSAEFPKEGPSILRIQQVVRGDSAAYFCASSPWAAADTQYFGPGTRLTVL.

With regard to this clone: Compared with germline, one end of the junction differs, possibly owing to a read error. The chain recombines TRBV6-1 with TRBJ1-4; maybe TRBD1 (6 bases). Germline values: CDR1 MNHNS, CDR2 SASEGT. The CDR3 is made up of 15 amino acids. The CDR3 protein is CPSQQGPATNEKLFF. Written as DNA, the CDR3 is TGTCCCAGTCAACAGGGCCCGGCAACTAATGAAAAACTGTTTTTT.

To note about this clone: One junction end disagrees with the germline gene, perhaps due to a read error. The chain combines TRBV27 with TRBJ2-1, with 8 positions matching TRBD2. Germline V gene data show CDR1 as MNHEY and CDR2 as SMNVEV (reference sequence). There are 18 residues in the CDR3. CDR3 nucleotide sequence: TGTGCCAGCAGTCTATCTATAGGACTAGCCATCTCCTACAATGAGCAGTTCTTC. Its protein product is CASSLSIGLAISYNEQFF.

There are a few counts of this clone. The chain has TRBV7-9 and TRBJ1-2, with D unclear. Trimming took off 1 base at V and 4 bases at J, with 7 bases between the two ends. The CDR3 is 13 residues long. Germline CDR1 SEHNR, CDR2 FQNEAQ (reference sequence). The CDR3 is CASSLGDTYGYTF. In DNA, the CDR3 is TGTGCCAGCAGCTTAGGCGACACCTATGGCTACACCTTC.

V is TRBV10-3 and J is TRBJ1-2; D call uncertain. V was cut by 6 bases and J by 8 bases, with 16 bases left in between. This CDR3 is 13 amino acids long. In germline, CDR1 is ENHRY, CDR2 SYGVKD. The CDR3 protein is CAIRPEDHQGYTF. CDR3 DNA sequence: TGTGCCATCAGGCCGGAGGACCATCAGGGCTACACCTTC.

The CDR3 region is CASSVDRWDSNEQFF. DNA of the CDR3: TGTGCCAGCAGCGTAGATAGGTGGGACAGCAATGAGCAGTTCTTC. The chain is built from TRBV9 and TRBJ2-1; 7 bases agree with TRBD1. The CDR3 is 15 amino acids. Losses at the gene ends were 0 bases for V and 6 bases for J; bases not matched to a gene: 6. Germline V gene lookup returns CDR1 SGDLS and CDR2 YYNGEE. Full variable domain (remainder filled in from reference TRBV9 and TRBJ2-1): DSGVTQTPKHLITATGQRVTLRCSPRSGDLSVYWYQQSLDQGLQFLIQYYNGEERAKGNILERFSAQQFPDLHSELNLSSLELGDSALYFCASSVDRWDSNEQFFGPGTRLTVL.

Notes on this clone: An end of the junction differs from the germline gene, which may be a read error. This rearrangement joins TRBV10-3 to TRBJ2-5; perhaps TRBD1 as D (5 bases). CDR1 is ENHRY, CDR2 SYGVKD, per germline. The CDR3 loop spans 13 amino acids. The CDR3 DNA reads as TGTGCCATCAGTGAGAAGGGGCAAGTGACCCAGTACTTC. Residues: CAISEKGQVTQYF.

The J gene is TRBJ2-1, the V gene TRBV9, with 12 positions matching TRBD2. J was trimmed by 10 bases and V by 5 bases; bases with no gene match: 7. The CDR3 is made up of 14 amino acids. CDR1 is SGDLS and CDR2 is YYNGEE in the germline V gene. DNA for the CDR3: TGTGCCAGCAGTTTTCTAGCGGGGGGGCAAGAGCAGTTCTTC. Its translation is CASSFLAGGQEQFF.

The genes are TRBV28 and TRBJ1-6; a weak D match, TRBD1 (6 bases). CDR3 length: 15 amino acids. Germline V gene lookup returns CDR1 MDHEN and CDR2 SYDVKM. The V end lost 5 bases, the J end lost 5 bases, and 13 bases lay between the germline ends. The CDR3 DNA reads TGTGCCAGCAGTCCCCAGGGGACCAATAATTCACCCCTCCACTTT. Amino acid sequence: CASSPQGTNNSPLHF.

The V call is TRBV15, the J call TRBJ1-1, with D unclear. The CDR3 is made up of 15 amino acids. V shed 0 bases and J shed 1 base, with 9 bases lying between them. Germline CDR1 LNHNV, CDR2 YYDKDF (reference sequence). The CDR3 spells CATSREAGSNTEAFF. CDR3 nucleotides: TGTGCCACCAGCAGAGAGGCAGGTTCGAACACTGAAGCTTTCTTT. The variable domain in full, completed from reference TRBV15 and TRBJ1-1, reads DAMVIQNPRYQVTQFGKPVTLSCSQTLNHNVMYWYQQKSSQAPKLLFHYYDKDFNNEADTPDNFQSRRPNTSFCFLDIRSPGLGDTAMYLCATSREAGSNTEAFFGQGTRLTVV.

This chain connects TRBV5-4 to TRBJ2-3, with 7 bases identical to TRBD2. J gave up 5 bases and V 0 bases, and 12 bases lay outside the gene matches. The CDR3 contains 17 residues. Germline V lookup: CDR1 SGHNT, CDR2 YYREEE (reference sequence). CDR3 sequence reads: CASSLGLAKRQVDTQYF. The CDR3 DNA is TGTGCCAGCAGCTTGGGACTAGCCAAACGGCAGGTAGATACGCAGTATTTT.

The rearrangement uses TRBV5-1 and TRBJ1-5; D gene ambiguous. CDR1 and CDR2 from the germline V gene are SGHRS and YFSETQ. Trimming left V 0 bases short and J 2 bases short, with 3 bases between. The length of the CDR3 is 13 residues. As DNA, the CDR3 is TGCGCCAGCAGCTTGGTCGGCAATCAGCCCCAGCATTTT. It is translated as CASSLVGNQPQHF.

The gene calls are TRBV5-1 and TRBJ1-4; possible D gene TRBD1, 6 bases. The CDR3 is 14 amino acids. In germline, CDR1 is SGHRS, CDR2 YFSETQ. The V end was cut by 4 bases, the J end by 11 bases, with 18 bases between. The CDR3 DNA reads as TGCGCCAGCAGCCGGACAACAGGGTTTGGGAAACTGTTTTTT. Its translation is CASSRTTGFGKLFF.

This chain joins TRBV6-1 and TRBJ1-4; D unresolved. The CDR3 totals 14 residues. Germline CDR1 and CDR2: MNHNS and SASEGT. Trimming removed 5 bases at V and 8 bases at J, with 15 bases between. The CDR3 loop reads CASSSGFRSEKLFF. CDR3 bases: TGTGCCAGCAGTTCTGGGTTTCGGAGCGAAAAACTGTTTTTT.

Comment on this clone: The junction does not match germline at one end; this may be a read error. The CDR3 region is CSSSHSSLNTGELFF. DNA for the CDR3: TGTTCCAGCAGCCATAGTTCTTTGAACACCGGGGAGCTGTTTTTT. J is TRBJ2-2 and V is TRBV7-9; D gene uncertain. CDR3 length equals 15 residues. Per the germline V gene, CDR1 is SEHNR and CDR2 is FQNEAQ (reference sequence). Drawing the rest from reference TRBV7-9 and TRBJ2-2, the complete variable domain is DTGVSQNPRHKITKRGQNVTFRCDPISEHNRLYWYRQTLGQGPEFLTYFQNEAQLEKSRLLSDRFSAERPKGSFSTLEIQRTEQGDSAMYLCSSSHSSLNTGELFFGEGSRLTVL.

The chain joins TRBV6-5 to TRBJ2-7, with 7 nucleotides matching TRBD1. The CDR3 contains 13 residues. The V gene's germline CDR1 is MNHEY and CDR2 SVGAGI. Losses at the gene ends were 11 bases for V and 3 bases for J; bases not matched to a gene: 10. The CDR3 spells CAGYGTDYYEQYF. Here the CDR3 DNA reads TGTGCCGGGTATGGGACAGACTACTACGAGCAGTACTTC.

The V and J genes are TRBV7-8 and TRBJ1-1; 8 positions match TRBD1. The V segment lost 6 bases and the J segment 2 bases; nucleotides outside the gene matches: 8. The CDR3 sequence is 15 residues long. Looked up from germline, CDR1 is SGHVS and CDR2 is FQNEAQ. The CDR3 protein is CASSSYRGANTEAFF. CDR3 sequence (DNA): TGTGCCAGCAGTTCTTACAGGGGGGCAAACACTGAAGCTTTCTTT.

The gene calls are TRBV11-1 and TRBJ2-1; D may be TRBD2 (7 bases). The V gene lost 3 bases and the J gene lost 8 bases, with 14 bases spanning the gap. This CDR3 has 14 amino acids. Germline assignment: CDR1 SGHAT and CDR2 FQDESV (reference sequence). In DNA form, the CDR3 reads TGTGCCAGCAGCTTTGGTGGGGGGGCCGATGAGCAGTTCTTC. Translating gives CASSFGGGADEQFF.

J is TRBJ2-7 and V is TRBV5-4; 9 nucleotides agree with TRBD1. V lost 2 bases, J lost 2 bases, and 5 bases stayed unmatched. The CDR3 sequence is 15 residues long. Per germline, CDR1 SGHNT and CDR2 YYREEE (reference sequence). CDR3 in amino acids: CASSFRDRAPYEQYF. The CDR3 bases are TGTGCCAGCAGCTTCCGGGACAGGGCCCCCTACGAGCAGTACTTC.